This T cell receptor beta chain was observed in a study of vaccination effects on CD4 cells after COVID-19 (dated 2022 in TCRdb). Study-wide context: Participants received two doses of either the BNT162b2 or the mRNA-1273 mRNA SARS-CoV-2 vaccine. The full study included roughly 11 COVID-19 convalescent patients and a few SARS-CoV-2-naive healthy vaccine recipients. The Oncomine TCR Beta short-read assay on an Illumina iSeq 100 was used to sequence cultures from other donors in the study. In both COVID-19 convalescent patients and infection-naive vaccine recipients, the study compared SARS-CoV-2 spike-specific CD4+ TCR repertoires from before mRNA vaccination with those from after it.

The library was produced with the immunoSEQ multiplex PCR assay. TCR beta CDR3 sequencing was performed on DNA from the cultured, isolated CD4+ T cells. Per the source publication's procedure: Non-productive TCR sequences were discarded, and reads were trimmed to the CDR3 region, with only CDR3s of 7 or more amino acids retained. Antigen-specific clonotypes were identified with the MANAFEST web app by comparing expansion in peptide wells against reference cultures. To count as positive, a clone had to show expansion at FDR<0.05 compared with the reference and with all other wells, an odds ratio above 5, and a frequency above 0.1% in two replicate wells. Clonotypes significantly expanded in SARS-CoV-2 spike wells and in at least one common cold coronavirus spike condition were defined as cross-reactive. CDR3 similarity was assessed by Levenshtein distance with the stringdist R package, and unrooted trees were built with ape in R 3.6.1. TCRdb took over this immuneACCESS table, retaining in-frame rearrangements with V and J assigned. Such tables are incomplete; in checked studies, under half of the missing clones stem from an unresolved V gene, and the remainder is unexplained. V, J and clone size were drawn from that table, and D and trimming were deduced from the DNA. The sample table lists about 63,000 clones, 60% to 80% of them with a count of one. The ten largest clones take up over 3.5% of the sample.

The ViraFEST assay stimulated PBMC with viral peptide pools and then used TCR sequencing to identify antigen-specific CD4+ T cell clonotypes by expansion. After less than 13 days of culture, CD4+ T cells were isolated with the EasySep CD4+ T cell isolation kit. Negative nucleocapsid antibody results before and after vaccination confirmed that the healthy vaccine recipients had no prior SARS-CoV-2 infection. Each well held some 1.9 million PBMC cultured in IMDM containing roughly 4.9% human AB serum, roughly 9.6 IU/ml IL-2 and gentamicin, along with around 9.1 ug/ml peptides. On days 3 and 7, half of the culture medium was replaced with fresh IL-2-containing medium. Each peptide stimulation condition was cultured in triplicate wells unless otherwise noted. Using Ficoll-Paque Plus gradient centrifugation, PBMC were separated from whole blood and then either used fresh or cryopreserved at -140C. Overlapping peptide pools spanned the spike proteins of SARS-CoV-2 and the common cold coronaviruses HCoV-NL63, HCoV-OC43 and HCoV-229E. The QIAamp micro DNA kit was used to extract genomic DNA from the cultured CD4+ T cells.

Results and caveats for the whole study, not just this receptor: Marked clonal contraction was observed in both infection-induced and vaccine-induced clones at late post-vaccination timepoints, consistent with waning T cell responses. In healthy vaccine recipients, vaccine-induced clones were almost all SARS-CoV-2 mono-reactive, with only 1 of 255 cross-reactive with common cold coronaviruses. The study was limited by a small number of convalescent patients, and early post-infection timepoints were lacking.

V gives up 1 base and J gives up 0 bases, and the segment between their germline ends measures 14 bases. In the germline V gene, CDR1 corresponds to MGHRA and CDR2 to YSYEKL. Spanning cysteine to phenylalanine, the CDR3 consists of 17 amino acids. Of all the DNA, just the CDR3 is kept, 51 bases in frame from base 1. In the case of this clone: Its antigen specificity is not known. Base qualities are not at hand, and no much larger clone is one base apart.

The chain links TRBV4-1 with TRBJ2-3, with the identity of the D gene unclear. Sequenced here: CD4+ T cells from PBMCs cultured with HCoV-OC43 spike peptides, sampled before COVID-19 vaccination. The sample's cell subset or site label is to be understood as: HCoV-OC43 spike overlapping peptide pool stimulation. The sequence came from a human donor who received a COVID-19 vaccine. The nucleotide sequence is given as TGCGCCAGCAGCCAAGGCCTCCGGGCGGTTAGCACAGATACGCAGTATTTT. Its protein is CASSQGLRAVSTDTQYF.